This TCR beta chain was sequenced in a study of long-term antiretroviral therapy in people with HIV. About the research overall: The 2015 immediate-ART recommendation was preceded by the earliest samples by about a decade.

They ran version v3.0 of the immunoSEQ assay at survey level. The table came from immunoSEQ multiplex PCR; TCRdb's copy has only in-frame clones and leaves some out. Of around 10,000 clones detected, less than 90% appear once; the ten largest clones hold approximately 9.1%. The germline V gene encodes CDR1 MGHRA and CDR2 YSYEKL. The CDR3 has 11 amino acids. The V and J ends lost 5 bases and 7 bases respectively, with 8 bases between them. In its sample, this clone was seen once. What it recognizes is unknown. Whole-study results and caveats: Before ART, certain clones expanded, and these dominated the repertoire at all time points. Transplant donor controls retained higher diversity, though diversity increased after ART.

Sequenced material: unsorted PBMCs, taken 0.3 years before starting antiretroviral therapy. The sequence was collected from a man in his thirties or forties with HIV. The chain is built from TRBV4-1 and TRBJ2-5, with D perhaps matching TRBD2 (5 bases). CDR3 DNA sequence: TGCGCCAGCAGCGAGGCGGGGACCCAGTACTTC. It yields the protein CASSEAGTQYF.